Listed below are T cell receptor beta chains from one sample, sequenced in a study of blood T cell repertoires in COVID-19. Profiling relied on immunoSEQ multiplex PCR, and the TCRdb table lists in-frame clones only, not all of them. The sample lists 250,000 to 300,000 clones; 75% to 90% were seen once. What was sequenced was peripheral blood. The receptors were gathered from a woman aged 70 to 79 with acute or convalescent COVID-19. CDR3s include the opening cysteine and the closing phenylalanine or tryptophan.

j_call: TRBJ1-5
cdr3_length: 12
v_call: TRBV12-5
cdr3_aa: CASGSGGDPQHF

j_call: TRBJ2-1
cdr3_length: 16
v_call: TRBV5-1
cdr3_aa: CASSLEGAGAYGEQFF

j_call: TRBJ1-1
cdr3_length: 13
v_call: TRBV19
cdr3_aa: CASSIDRLGEAFF

j_call: TRBJ1-2
cdr3_length: 17
v_call: TRBV7-9
cdr3_aa: CASSPAGQGGYNYGYTF

j_call: TRBJ2-1
cdr3_length: 15
v_call: TRBV24-1
cdr3_aa: CATSDISGGADEQFF

j_call: TRBJ2-1
cdr3_length: 15
v_call: TRBV7-3
cdr3_aa: CASSLTSGGLNEQFF

j_call: TRBJ1-5
cdr3_length: 18
v_call: TRBV13
cdr3_aa: CASSWMTGSELCGQPQHF

j_call: TRBJ1-5
cdr3_length: 13
v_call: TRBV12-3/TRBV12-4
cdr3_aa: CASSPGFIQPQHF

j_call: TRBJ2-7
cdr3_length: 12
v_call: TRBV29-1
cdr3_aa: CSTRDSSYEQYF

j_call: TRBJ1-2
cdr3_length: 12
v_call: TRBV7-9
cdr3_aa: CASSKSGQGYTF

j_call: TRBJ2-3
cdr3_length: 17
v_call: TRBV5-4
cdr3_aa: CASSLEVARTSSDTQYF

j_call: TRBJ2-3
cdr3_length: 16
v_call: TRBV25-1
cdr3_aa: CASSEPRGASTDTQYF

j_call: TRBJ1-3
cdr3_length: 15
v_call: TRBV9
cdr3_aa: CASSVKGNTGNTIYF

j_call: TRBJ1-2
cdr3_length: 13
v_call: TRBV12-3/TRBV12-4
cdr3_aa: CASSLDSLATYTF

j_call: TRBJ1-1
cdr3_length: 13
v_call: TRBV12-3/TRBV12-4
cdr3_aa: CASSFGPSTEAFF

j_call: TRBJ2-2
cdr3_length: 15
v_call: TRBV5-1
cdr3_aa: CASSRPSGGTGELFF